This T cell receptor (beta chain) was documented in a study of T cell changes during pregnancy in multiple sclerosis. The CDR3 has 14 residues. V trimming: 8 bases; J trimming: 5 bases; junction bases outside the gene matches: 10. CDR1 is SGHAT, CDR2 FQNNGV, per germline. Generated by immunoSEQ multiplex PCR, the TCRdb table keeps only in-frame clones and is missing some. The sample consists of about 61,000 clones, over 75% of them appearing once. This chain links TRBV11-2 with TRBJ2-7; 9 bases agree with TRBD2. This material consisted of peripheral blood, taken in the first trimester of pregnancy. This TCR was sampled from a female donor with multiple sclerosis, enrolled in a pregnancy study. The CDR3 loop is CASLAGEETHEQYF. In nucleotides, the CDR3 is TGTGCCAGCTTAGCGGGAGAGGAAACCCACGAGCAGTACTTC.